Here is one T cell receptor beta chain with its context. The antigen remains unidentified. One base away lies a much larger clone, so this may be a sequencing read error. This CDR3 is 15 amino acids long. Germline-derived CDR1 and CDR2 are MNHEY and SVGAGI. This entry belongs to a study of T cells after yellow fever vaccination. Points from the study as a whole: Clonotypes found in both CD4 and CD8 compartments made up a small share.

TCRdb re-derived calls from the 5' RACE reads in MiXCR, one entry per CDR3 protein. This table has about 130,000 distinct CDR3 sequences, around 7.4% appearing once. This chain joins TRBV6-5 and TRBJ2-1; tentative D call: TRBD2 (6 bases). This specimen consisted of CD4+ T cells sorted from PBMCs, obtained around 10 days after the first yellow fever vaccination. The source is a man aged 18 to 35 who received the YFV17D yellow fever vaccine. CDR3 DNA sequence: TGTGCCAGCAGTTACTCGGGGGACTCCTTCAATGAGCAGTTCTTC. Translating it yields CASSYSGDSFNEQFF.